This T cell receptor beta chain came from a study of shared clonotypes between healthy human individuals. The germline CDR1 and CDR2 sequences are MNHEY and SMNVEV (reference sequence). This CDR3 spans 13 amino acids. The V end was cut by 10 bases, the J end by 3 bases, with 15 bases between. The study, taken as a whole, reports: For naive CD4 cells, approximately 4.7% of clonotypes were shared across a few donors.

Note on this clone: Its antigen is unknown.

Libraries were prepared by immunoSEQ multiplex PCR; TCRdb keeps only in-frame clonotypes and omits some of them. The data contain some 1.4 million clones, around 97% of them singletons. This clonotype was obtained from a man aged 25 to 45 in good health. The material sequenced was naive CD4+ T cells sorted from blood. Subset denoted: CD45RA+ positively selected. The J gene is TRBJ1-1, the V gene TRBV27; D is unclear. CDR3 residues: CATVGRTDTEAFF. The CDR3 DNA reads as TGTGCCACAGTCGGCAGGACGGACACTGAAGCTTTCTTT.